This is a list of T cell receptor beta chains from one sample in a study of neurological immune-mediated disorders. A single record per CDR3 protein comes from TCRdb applying MiXCR to the 5' RACE reads. The sample includes around 70,000 distinct CDR3 sequences, around 5.2% of them seen just once. Source material: PBMCs. Source of these receptors: a woman aged 25-40 years with multiple sclerosis. CDR3s include the opening cysteine and the closing phenylalanine or tryptophan. D genes are given only for firm matches. Not every row has a clone size; where given, it reads once, few, many or a size class.

TRBV5-1	TRBJ1-1	many	TRBD1	TGCGCCAGCAGCTGGACAGGTGCCATGAACACTGAAGCTTTCTTT	CASSWTGAMNTEAFF
TRBV3-1	TRBJ2-7	many	-	TGTGCCAGCAGCCAAGAAGGACGTCTGGCCCACTACGAGCAGTACTTC	CASSQEGRLAHYEQYF
TRBV20-1	TRBJ2-1	-	TRBD2	TGCAGTGCCAGGACTAGCGGGGGTACCTCCTACAATGAGCAGTTCTTC	CSARTSGGTSYNEQFF
TRBV7-8	TRBJ2-7	many	-	TGTGCCAGCAGCCGGGGGGCAGGGGGCTACGAGCAGTACTTC	CASSRGAGGYEQYF
TRBV12-5	TRBJ1-5	many	TRBD1	TGTGCTAGCGCAGGGGGCGCGGGTCAGCCCCAGAATTTT	CASAGGAGQPQNF
TRBV4-1	TRBJ1-5	many	-	TGCGCCAGCAGCCAAGCGGGTAGAGGGAGCAATCAGCCCCAGCATTTT	CASSQAGRGSNQPQHF
TRBV5-6	TRBJ1-5	many	-	TGTGCCAGCAGCTTGGGCCTAGGAGGGGGGGATAGCAATCAGCCCCAGCATTTT	CASSLGLGGGDSNQPQHF
TRBV5-1	TRBJ2-3	-	-	TGCGCCAGCAGGATCCGACTACTCACAGATACGCAGTATTTT	CASRIRLLTDTQYF
TRBV20-1	TRBJ1-5	few	-	TGCAGTGCGAGGGGGGATAGCAATCAGCCCCAGAATTTT	CSARGDSNQPQNF
TRBV5-1	TRBJ1-1	many	-	TGCGCCAGCAGCTTGGGAGGGGTACCTGAAGCTTTCTTT	CASSLGGVPEAFF
TRBV27	TRBJ1-1	many	-	TGTGCCAGCAGTTCCTCGGGCGGGAACACTGAAGCTTTCTTT	CASSSSGGNTEAFF
TRBV29-1	TRBJ1-4	few	-	TGCAGCGTTGAGGACACTGAAAATGAAAAACTGTTTTTT	CSVEDTENEKLFF
TRBV29-1	TRBJ2-2	many	-	TGCAGCGCCAACCTAGGGACTGGCAGGAACACCGGGGAGCTGTTTTTT	CSANLGTGRNTGELFF
TRBV5-5	TRBJ2-1	medium-sized	-	TGTGCCAGCAGCTTGGCCCTCGGGGGTGAGCAGTTCTTC	CASSLALGGEQFF
TRBV10-3	TRBJ2-1	many	-	TGTGCCATCACTCCACGGTCAGACCCAAGGGGTGAGCAGTTCTTC	CAITPRSDPRGEQFF